These 14 T cell receptor beta chains were all obtained from the same sample, sequenced in a study of T cell responses to AZD1222 COVID-19 vaccine. Profiled with immunoSEQ multiplex PCR; TCRdb holds only in-frame clones, not every one. The table lists more than 70,000 clones, roughly 85% of them singletons. Sample: peripheral blood, taken 28 days after the second AZD1222 dose. The receptors stem from an adult who received the AZD1222 COVID-19 vaccine.

The rearrangement links TRBV7-2 to TRBJ1-6; D remains unclear. CDR3 length: 15 residues. Germline values: CDR1 SGHTA, CDR2 FQGNSA. V was pared by 5 bases and J by 6 bases, with 14 bases between. CDR3 sequence reads: CASSEFRARNSPLHF. The CDR3 DNA reads as TGTGCCAGCAGCGAATTTCGGGCCCGTAATTCACCCCTCCACTTT.

The genes are TRBV6-5 and TRBJ1-5; D might be TRBD1 (6 bases). V shed 2 bases and J shed 2 bases, with 7 bases lying between them. The germline V gene has CDR1 MNHEY and CDR2 SVGAGI. This CDR3 contains 14 residues. This chain's CDR3 is CASSYRQGNQPQHF. The CDR3 DNA is TGTGCCAGCAGTTACCGACAGGGCAATCAGCCCCAGCATTTT.

The chain's CDR3 is CASSFAGTSDEKLFF. The CDR3 DNA follows: TGTGCCAGCAGCTTCGCCGGGACAAGCGATGAAAAACTGTTTTTT. The chain employs TRBV7-9 and TRBJ1-4, with TRBD1 as a possible D gene (6 bases). The CDR3 runs 15 residues. Germline CDR1 and CDR2: SEHNR and FQNEAQ (reference sequence). Between the trimmed V and J ends, which lost 3 bases and 6 bases, there was a span of 14 bases.

This clone was observed a few times. The chain is built from TRBV9 and TRBJ1-2; D not resolved. The length of the CDR3 is 14 residues. The ends were cut back, 3 bases at V and 7 bases at J, with 16 bases in the middle. Looked up from germline, CDR1 is SGDLS and CDR2 is YYNGEE. CDR3 sequence: CASSDPHVEGGYTF. CDR3 DNA: TGTGCCAGCAGCGACCCACACGTGGAAGGTGGCTACACCTTC.

This chain links TRBV19 with TRBJ1-1; D call uncertain. Trimming cost V 2 bases and J 2 bases, with 12 bases left between them. This CDR3 region has 15 residues. CDR1 and CDR2 from the germline V gene are LNHDA and SQIVND (reference sequence). CDR3 coding DNA: TGTGCCAGTAGTATATCCCCCCCAGTCAACACTGAAGCTTTCTTT. Protein sequence: CASSISPPVNTEAFF.

The chain employs TRBV3-1 (or the pseudogene TRBV3-2) and TRBJ1-6; TRBD1 matches 7 bases. The germline V gene encodes CDR1 LGHDT and CDR2 YNNKEL (reference sequence). The V and J ends lost 5 bases and 8 bases, in that order; junction bases with no gene match: 6. This CDR3 comprises 14 residues. In DNA, the CDR3 is TGTGCCAGCAGCGCCGACAGGGAACATTCACCCCTCCACTTT. Protein product: CASSADREHSPLHF.

The V call is TRBV5-6, the J call TRBJ1-2; D is uncertain. The V gene's germline CDR1 is SGHDT and CDR2 YYEEEE. CDR3 length equals 14 residues. V lost 3 bases, J lost 2 bases, and 11 bases lay in between. DNA of the CDR3: TGTGCCAGCAGCTCCGGACGGAGCAACTATGGCTACACCTTC. Translation gives CASSSGRSNYGYTF.

The chain carries TRBV28 and TRBJ1-1; D is unresolved. Germline lookup yields CDR1 MDHEN and CDR2 SYDVKM. V dropped 5 bases and J dropped 4 bases, with 14 bases sitting between them. The CDR3 is 14 residues long. CDR3 protein: CASSATEGSTEAFF. The CDR3 DNA reads as TGTGCCAGCAGTGCGACCGAGGGTAGCACTGAAGCTTTCTTT.

The CDR3, as DNA: TGTGCCAGCAGCTTAAGCTTAAACTATGGCTACACCTTC. Translation: CASSLSLNYGYTF. The rearrangement uses TRBV7-2 and TRBJ1-2, with D unclear. The germline V and J ends were trimmed by 2 bases and 2 bases, with 6 bases remaining between them. The CDR3 extends over 13 amino acids. CDR1 and CDR2 (germline): SGHTA, FQGNSA.

The chain uses TRBV6-5 and TRBJ2-5, with a weak D call TRBD1 (7 bases). CDR3 size: 15 residues. Germline V gene data show CDR1 as MNHEY and CDR2 as SVGAGI. The ends were cut back, 0 bases at V and 2 bases at J, with 10 bases in the middle. CDR3: CASSYSRDRQETQYF. The CDR3 nucleotides read TGTGCCAGCAGTTACTCGCGGGACAGACAAGAGACCCAGTACTTC.

The chain uses TRBV27 and TRBJ2-7; TRBD1 matches 7 bases. Germline V gene sequence: CDR1 MNHEY, CDR2 SMNVEV (reference sequence). The CDR3 spans 14 residues. The ends lost 3 bases at V and 3 bases at J; junction bases unmatched: 5. CDR3 nucleotide sequence: TGTGCCAGCAGTTTTAAGGGGGCGTACTACGAGCAGTACTTC. Amino acids: CASSFKGAYYEQYF.

The rearrangement joins TRBV7-8 to TRBJ1-2; D perhaps matches TRBD1 (5 bases). The CDR3 consists of 13 residues. The germline CDR1 and CDR2 sequences are SGHVS and FQNEAQ. Trimming stripped 1 base from V and 7 bases from J, with 10 bases between. The CDR3 loop is CASSLGAGTGYTF. Here the CDR3 DNA reads TGTGCCAGCAGCTTAGGAGCGGGGACTGGCTACACCTTC.

The sample holds a few counts of this clone. The gene calls are TRBV20-1 and TRBJ1-3; D is unclear. V dropped 6 bases and J dropped 4 bases, with 7 bases sitting between them. This CDR3 is 11 amino acids long. From germline, CDR1 is DFQATT and CDR2 SNEGSKA (reference sequence). Here the CDR3 DNA reads TGCAGTGCGGTAGACGGAAACACCATATATTTT. Translating gives CSAVDGNTIYF.

This chain joins TRBV15 and TRBJ2-7; 11 bases are shared with TRBD2. This CDR3 contains 16 residues. Per germline, CDR1 LNHNV and CDR2 YYDKDF (reference sequence). V trimming: 5 bases; J trimming: 4 bases; junction bases outside the gene matches: 10. This CDR3 reads CATSLGLAGDGYEQYF. DNA for the CDR3: TGTGCCACCAGCCTAGGACTAGCGGGTGACGGATACGAGCAGTACTTC.